The 12 T cell receptor beta chains listed next were all sequenced from one sample in a study of shared clonotypes between healthy human individuals. Measured with immunoSEQ multiplex PCR; TCRdb has only the in-frame clones, and not every one. The table shows some 2,500,000 clones, with 85% to 95% occurring only once. The sequencing sample was made of naive CD4+ T cells from PBMCs. Subset defined: CD45RA+ positively selected. The receptors derive from a man aged 18 to 35 in good health. Some clones in this sample may be carry-over from other donors' samples.

This clone was detected once. The chain couples TRBV4-1 to TRBJ2-7; TRBD2 might be the D (5 bases). The CDR3 is 15 amino acids. The germline CDR1 and CDR2 sequences are MGHRA and YSYEKL. V shed 5 bases and J shed 2 bases, with 16 bases lying between them. This CDR3 is CASSSRTGSPYEQYF. CDR3 sequence (DNA): TGCGCCAGCAGCTCTCGGACTGGGTCCCCCTACGAGCAGTACTTC.

The rearrangement links TRBV29-1 to TRBJ1-6; D not resolved. Looked up from germline, CDR1 is SQVTM and CDR2 is ANQGSEA. The CDR3 has 14 amino acids. With 5 bases removed from V and 6 bases from J, the gap between germline ends came to 14 bases. The CDR3 sequence is CSVIPRHFNSPLHF. CDR3 coding DNA: TGCAGCGTTATCCCCCGGCATTTTAATTCACCCCTCCACTTT.

This clone was detected once. The rearrangement links TRBV6-5 to TRBJ1-1; TRBD1 is a possible D gene (6 bases). The CDR3 spans 12 residues. Germline-derived CDR1 and CDR2 are MNHEY and SVGAGI. V lost 6 bases and J 8 bases, leaving 13 bases between the germline ends. The CDR3 region is CASRLNQGEAFF. CDR3 DNA sequence: TGTGCCAGCAGGCTGAACCAGGGGGAAGCTTTCTTT.

This rearrangement joins TRBV28 to TRBJ1-2; TRBD1 matches at 10 bases. J lost 6 bases, V lost 8 bases, and 12 bases had no gene match. Germline CDR1 reads MDHEN; CDR2 reads SYDVKM. The CDR3 covers 15 residues. The CDR3 DNA follows: TGTGCCAGCGTGGGGGGGACAGGGGTTCTTCATGGCTACACCTTC. Translating it yields CASVGGTGVLHGYTF.

The genes are TRBV10-3 and TRBJ2-1; the D call may be TRBD1 or TRBD2 (5 bases each). The CDR3 runs to 12 residues. V dropped 11 bases and J dropped 2 bases, with 10 bases sitting between them. Germline CDR1 is ENHRY and CDR2 is SYGVKD. This CDR3 reads CAVRDAYNEQFF. For the CDR3, the DNA is TGTGCCGTCCGGGACGCCTACAATGAGCAGTTCTTC.

The chain combines TRBV9 with TRBJ2-5; D is unresolved. The CDR3 length is 14 residues. V lost 0 bases, J lost 4 bases, and 10 bases lay in between. In germline, CDR1 is SGDLS, CDR2 YYNGEE. In DNA, the CDR3 is TGTGCCAGCAGCGTAGATACGGGTTTAGAGACCCAGTACTTC. Translation: CASSVDTGLETQYF.

In nucleotides, the CDR3 is TGTGCCACCAGCAGAGATGGGGGGGCGCGAGAGCAGTACTTC. It specifies CATSRDGGAREQYF. The chain is built from TRBV15 and TRBJ2-7; perhaps TRBD2 as D (7 bases). The germline CDR1 and CDR2 sequences are LNHNV and YYDKDF (reference sequence). The CDR3 is 14 amino acids. Trimming removed 0 bases at V and 7 bases at J, with 13 bases between.

Turning to this clone: Additional DNA sequences in this sample encode the identical CDR3. CDR3 sequence: CAWSSSAETQYF. As DNA, the CDR3 is TGTGCCTGGAGTTCTAGCGCGGAGACCCAGTACTTC. This chain links TRBV30 with TRBJ2-5, with D perhaps matching TRBD2 (6 bases). Per the germline V gene, CDR1 is GTSNPN and CDR2 is SVGIG (reference sequence). The CDR3 is 12 amino acids. The V and J ends lost 2 bases and 5 bases respectively, with 9 bases between them.

This clone has just one count. This chain links TRBV7-2 with TRBJ2-3; D unclear. Per the germline V gene, CDR1 is SGHTA and CDR2 is FQGNSA. The CDR3 length is 13 residues. The V end lost 1 base, the J end lost 4 bases, and 6 bases lay between the germline ends. The CDR3 coding sequence is TGTGCCAGCAGCTTAGGGGCAGCAGATACGCAGTATTTT. Translation gives CASSLGAADTQYF.

Note on this clone: Other nucleotide sequences in the sample specify the same CDR3. The chain couples TRBV2 to TRBJ2-7, with D possibly matching TRBD2 (7 bases). V was shortened by 7 bases and J by 0 bases, with 13 bases between the two germline ends. In germline, CDR1 is SNHLY, CDR2 FYNNEI. The CDR3 covers 14 residues. CDR3 loop: CASTLGGGSYEQYF. The CDR3 DNA sequence: TGTGCCAGCACCTTGGGAGGGGGCTCCTACGAGCAGTACTTC. Based on the CDR3 plus reference TRBV2 and TRBJ2-7, the full variable domain is EPEVTQTPSHQVTQMGQEVILRCVPISNHLYFYWYRQILGQKVEFLVSFYNNEISEKSEIFDDQFSVERPDGSNFTLKIRSTKLEDSAMYFCASTLGGGSYEQYFGPGTRLTVT.

With regard to this clone: At the DNA level, this CDR3 is encoded by other sequences in the same sample as well. V gene TRBV19 combines with J gene TRBJ2-1, with D possibly matching TRBD2 (6 bases). V was shortened by 6 bases and J by 0 bases, with 9 bases between the two germline ends. CDR3 length: 14 residues. The germline V gene has CDR1 LNHDA and CDR2 SQIVND (reference sequence). The CDR3 reads CASRGLSSYNEQFF. In DNA, the CDR3 is TGTGCCAGTAGGGGACTGTCCTCCTACAATGAGCAGTTCTTC.

This sequence joins TRBV28 and TRBJ1-2; D gene ambiguous. The CDR3 runs 14 residues. Germline CDR1 and CDR2: MDHEN and SYDVKM. Deletions cut 7 bases from V and 9 bases from J, with 21 bases between. The CDR3 reads CASTKGPGRASYTF. CDR3 in DNA: TGTGCCAGCACCAAAGGACCTGGAAGGGCAAGCTACACCTTC.